This T cell receptor (beta chain) stems from a study of primary melanoma T cells and metastatic recurrence (dated by TCRdb to 2020 to 2022). Some background on the complete study: The cohort comprised approximately 210 primary melanomas of stage T2 to T4, with thickness greater than 1 mm. The study tested whether T-cell fraction and T-cell repertoire clonality in primary melanoma tumors predicted patient outcome. The T-cell fraction measured by TCR beta sequencing was weighed against progression-free survival, the clinical outcome chosen for the comparison. Histopathological grading of tumor-infiltrating lymphocytes was compared with the T-cell fraction derived from sequencing. Study-level results and caveats: The authors framed an effective T-cell-mediated antitumor response in primary melanoma only as a suggestion, not a demonstrated mechanism. Reportedly, adding T-cell fraction to tumor thickness improved progression-free survival prediction more than adding any other histopathological variable did. Tumor T-cell fraction was reported to predict progression-free survival independently of thickness, ulceration, mitotic rate and age. Protection appeared to be conferred by a T-cell fraction above 20% regardless of ulceration status, mitotic rate or nodal disease.

In the germline V gene (reference sequence), CDR1 corresponds to LNHNV and CDR2 to YYDKDF. V ends up 0 bases short and J 6 bases short, with an unmatched junction base count of 6. The CDR3 contains 15 residues, cysteine and phenylalanine counted. Here the CDR3 DNA is all that survives: 45 bases in frame from base 1. In its sample, this clone was seen a few times. Its antigen specificity is not known. Base qualities were left out, and no much larger clone turns up one base away. The library was built by means of the immunoSEQ multiplex PCR assay. Primary melanoma tumor tissue underwent high-throughput sequencing of the T-cell receptor beta chain. As for the original processing: The repertoire analyses covered TCRB CDR3 sharing between samples and the distribution of insertions and deletions. The predictive value of the T-cell fraction was ranked against histopathological variables by a gradient-boosted model. TCRdb limited this immuneACCESS table to in-frame rearrangements with V and J called. A share of clones is missing; checked studies link under half to unresolved V genes, and the rest is unexplained. Clonal size and the V and J genes are those of that table, whereas D and trimming came from the DNA. Across this sample there are around 770 clones, with around 73% seen only once. Of the sample, 15% to 20% falls within the top ten clones.

The patients had surgically resected primary melanoma that was considered potentially curable but at risk of metastatic recurrence. Sequenced: melanoma tumor tissue. Rearrangement joined TRBV15 to TRBJ1-2; TRBD1 fits 8 bases in the junction. This sequence originates from a human donor with melanoma. Here the CDR3 is given as CATSRERTGPNGYTF. The DNA reads as follows: TGTGCCACCAGCAGAGAGAGGACAGGGCCAAATGGCTACACCTTC. The entire variable domain, with the stretches around the CDR3 drawn from the reference TRBV15 and TRBJ1-2 proteins, is DAMVIQNPRYQVTQFGKPVTLSCSQTLNHNVMYWYQQKSSQAPKLLFHYYDKDFNNEADTPDNFQSRRPNTSFCFLDIRSPGLGDTAMYLCATSRERTGPNGYTFGSGTRLTVV.